The clone carrying this TCR beta chain was counted many times. Its antigen is unidentified. The data were obtained in a study of T cells after yellow fever vaccination. For TCR, cDNA came from 5'RACE template switching, which added a universal primer site and UMIs. TCRdb fed the 5' RACE reads into MiXCR, producing one record per CDR3 protein. The table lists tens of thousands of distinct CDR3 sequences, roughly 7.3% of them singletons. Looked up from germline, CDR1 is SEHNR and CDR2 is FQNEAQ (reference sequence). This CDR3 region has 17 residues. V lost 5 bases and J 0 bases, leaving 18 bases between the germline ends. General study results and limits: It was a small share of clonotypes that appeared in both CD4 and CD8 compartments. On re-exposure, the response was weaker but peaked faster, at day 5 versus 15. Abundant clonotypes from the bulk population could have been carried over as contaminants into FACS-sorted repertoires.

The chain has TRBV7-9 and TRBJ2-3, with D possibly being TRBD1 (5 bases). This TCR was recovered from a man younger than 30 who received the YFV17D yellow fever vaccine. The sequencing used CD8+ T cells sorted from PBMCs, collected roughly 15 days after the first yellow fever vaccination. The CDR3 sequence: CASSPHGASTSTDTQYF. Here the CDR3 DNA reads TGTGCCAGCAGCCCCCATGGGGCGTCAACTAGCACAGATACGCAGTATTTT.